These 10 T cell receptor beta chains share one sample of origin, sequenced in a study of Graves' ophthalmopathy and Graves' hyperthyroidism. The sequenced template was RNA, covering the TCR beta CDR3 region. HTBI primers were employed in first-round RT-PCR, then a second-round multiplex PCR followed. TCRdb re-derived calls from the multiplex PCR reads in MiXCR, one entry per CDR3 protein. The repertoire holds over 650,000 distinct CDR3 sequences, with about 38% as singletons. The sequencing sample was made of peripheral blood. Every receptor here comes from an adult man with Graves' ophthalmopathy.

This clonotype occurred many times. The chain links TRBV7-9 to TRBJ1-2, with D possibly being TRBD1 (5 bases). V was clipped by 5 bases and J by 5 bases, with 9 bases between them. Germline loops: CDR1 SEHNR, CDR2 FQNEAQ (reference sequence). The CDR3 has 12 amino acids. In DNA, the CDR3 is TGTGCCAGCAGCCCCTCAGGGTATGGCTACACCTTC. Protein product: CASSPSGYGYTF.

This sequence joins TRBV12-5 and TRBJ2-7, with D possibly being TRBD2 (5 bases). Between the trimmed V and J ends, which lost 7 bases and 1 base, there was a span of 14 bases. The germline V gene has CDR1 LGHNT and CDR2 FRNRAP. The CDR3 is made up of 14 amino acids. CDR3 coding DNA: TGTGCTAGTGCCGGCTCTAGCCATTCCTACGAGCAGTACTTC. It yields the protein CASAGSSHSYEQYF.

This clonotype showed up many times. The chain couples TRBV11-2 to TRBJ2-7; D is unclear. Trimming took 0 bases from V and 1 from J, leaving 10 bases between them. Germline lookup yields CDR1 SGHAT and CDR2 FQNNGV. CDR3 length equals 15 residues. This chain's CDR3 is CASSLDLGRSYEQYF. Here the CDR3 DNA reads TGTGCCAGCAGCTTAGATTTGGGAAGGTCCTACGAGCAGTACTTC.

This clonotype was counted at least ten times. The V gene is TRBV10-3, the J gene TRBJ2-7, with a possible D match to TRBD2 (6 bases). The CDR3 covers 16 residues. Trimming cost V 3 bases and J 0 bases, with 15 bases left between them. Per the germline V gene, CDR1 is ENHRY and CDR2 is SYGVKD. This CDR3 is CAISEPRPGASYEQYF. The CDR3 DNA reads TGTGCCATCAGTGAACCCCGGCCGGGAGCCTCCTACGAGCAGTACTTC.

This clonotype occurred many times. V usage is TRBV5-1 and J usage is TRBJ1-2; 9 nucleotides line up with TRBD1. The length of the CDR3 is 15 residues. Trimming cost V 0 bases and J 5 bases; bases outside gene matches: 5. CDR1 SGHRS and CDR2 YFSETQ come from the germline V gene. The CDR3 DNA is TGCGCCAGCAGCTTGGCACAGGGGGCAGGGTATGGCTACACCTTC. It encodes CASSLAQGAGYGYTF. Full variable domain (remainder filled in from reference TRBV5-1 and TRBJ1-2): KAGVTQTPRYLIKTRGQQVTLSCSPISGHRSVSWYQQTPGQGLQFLFEYFSETQRNKGNFPGRFSGRQFSNSRSEMNVSTLELGDSALYLCASSLAQGAGYGYTFGSGTRLTVV.

This clonotype was counted a few times. The chain carries TRBV12-3 or TRBV12-4 and TRBJ1-3; D not certain. The germline V and J ends were trimmed by 5 bases and 4 bases, with 9 bases remaining between them. The CDR3 length is 13 residues. The CDR3 sequence is CASSPDGGNTIYF. The CDR3 region has the DNA TGTGCCAGCAGTCCCGACGGCGGAAACACCATATATTTT.

This clonotype has a count of ten or more. The chain employs TRBV27 and TRBJ1-2, with D maybe TRBD1 (6 bases). The CDR3 spans 14 residues. Germline V gene sequence: CDR1 MNHEY, CDR2 SMNVEV (reference sequence). V lost 4 bases, J lost 8 bases, and 17 bases lay in between. The CDR3 loop is CASSSVAGVRGYTF. CDR3 nucleotide sequence: TGTGCCAGCAGTTCGGTGGCAGGGGTGAGGGGCTACACCTTC.

This clonotype was picked up many times. V and J are TRBV12-3 or TRBV12-4 and TRBJ1-1; no reliable D call. With 4 bases removed from V and 4 bases from J, the gap between germline ends came to 4 bases. This CDR3 comprises 11 residues. This CDR3 is CASSSTTEAFF. The CDR3, as DNA: TGTGCCAGCAGTTCAACCACTGAAGCTTTCTTT.

Comment on this clonotype: Sequence at one end of the junction differs from germline and may be a read error. The J gene is TRBJ1-6, the V gene TRBV10-2; D gene unclear. This CDR3 is 14 amino acids long. CDR1 and CDR2 (germline): WSHSY, SAAADI. CDR3: CASSLGGPNSPLHF. Here the CDR3 DNA reads TGTGCCAGCAGTTTGGGCGGGCCTAATTCACCCCTCCACTTT.

The CDR3 DNA is TGTGCCAGCTCCCTTCAAACACAGGGTGAAAAACTGTTTTTT. Translating it yields CASSLQTQGEKLFF. This rearrangement joins TRBV9 to TRBJ1-4; D perhaps matches TRBD1 (6 bases). This CDR3 is built from 14 residues. The V gene's germline CDR1 is SGDLS and CDR2 YYNGEE. Trimming left V 7 bases short and J 7 bases short, with 17 bases between.